This T cell receptor (beta chain) was observed in a study of Tregs in tolerant kidney transplant recipients. Study conclusions and caveats: Biological reproducibility was not directly addressed in this study. Changing PCR primers prevented nucleotide comparison between some patients' samples. In tolerant patients, donor-specific Tregs outgrew total Tregs, suggesting antigen-driven expansion. Expanding Tregs on activated donor B cells appeared to best identify donor-specific TCRbeta clones.

In the case of this clone: The antigen is unknown. The sequenced fragment ends 3 residues before the CDR3 boundary, so the rest is inferred from the germline J gene.

Per germline, CDR1 SGHVS and CDR2 FNYEAQ. Between the trimmed V and J ends, which lost 3 bases and 9 bases, there was a span of 15 bases. The CDR3 is 14 amino acids. Here immunoSEQ multiplex PCR was the method, and the copy in TCRdb shows in-frame clones only, minus some. The table gives more than 11,000 clones; the top ten clones make up 25% to 30% of it. The nonmyeloablative bone marrow transplants came from related graft donors, with transient mixed chimerism. The input for sequencing was CD8+ T cells from blood (PBMCs), taken 6 months after the transplant. The sequence was obtained from a human patient who received a combined kidney and bone marrow transplant. Some T cells may be provided by the graft donor. The chain combines TRBV7-6 with TRBJ2-1, with D unresolved. The sequenced part of the CDR3 DNA is TGTGCCAGCAGCTTGTGGTCGAGAACAGTTGAG. Residues: CASSLWSRTVE. The whole CDR3 sequence is CASSLWSRTVEQFF.